The rows below give T cell receptor beta chains drawn from one sample of a study of shared clonotypes between healthy human individuals. Data came from immunoSEQ multiplex PCR; TCRdb stores just in-frame clones and leaves some out. The data contain some 2,400,000 clones, under 97% of them seen just once; the ten biggest clones take up more than 0.1%. Sequenced sample: naive CD4+ T cells sorted from blood. Receptor source: a man aged 18 to 30 in good health. The CDR3 runs from the conserved cysteine through the conserved F or W. D genes are given only for firm matches. Clone size is shown for a subset of rows, as once, few, many or a class of expanded clone.

>TRBJ1-1|-|-|TRBV5-6
CASSLGVSNTEAFF
TGTGCCAGCAGCTTAGGTGTCTCGAACACTGAAGCTTTCTTT
>TRBJ2-5|-|-|TRBV19
CASSIERGETQYF
TGTGCCAGTAGTATCGAGCGAGGCGAGACCCAGTACTTC
>TRBJ1-6|-|TRBD1|TRBV19
CASSGQGTINSPLHF
TGTGCCAGTAGCGGACAGGGCACTATTAATTCACCCCTCCACTTT
>TRBJ2-7|-|TRBD1|TRBV7-2
CASSLQQGALPAYEQYF
TGTGCCAGCAGCCTTCAACAGGGGGCTCTCCCGGCCTACGAGCAGTACTTC
>TRBJ1-1|-|-|TRBV10-3
CAIREDPRGDEAFF
TGTGCCATCAGAGAGGACCCCCGTGGGGATGAAGCTTTCTTT
>TRBJ1-2|-|-|TRBV28
CASRTGTVGYGYTF
TGTGCCAGCAGAACCGGGACCGTAGGGTATGGCTACACCTTC
>TRBJ1-3|-|-|TRBV2
CASTITSIGVGNTIYF
TGTGCCAGCACCATTACTAGTATTGGGGTCGGAAACACCATATATTTT
>TRBJ1-6|-|-|TRBV7-2
CASSFVQLNSPLHF
TGTGCCAGCAGCTTTGTACAGTTGAATTCACCCCTCCACTTT
>TRBJ1-1|-|-|TRBV10-3
CAINAGGANTEAFF
TGTGCCATCAACGCCGGGGGGGCCAACACTGAAGCTTTCTTT
>TRBJ2-7|-|-|TRBV6-1
CASSEAFWGGVGGEQYF
TGTGCCAGCAGTGAAGCGTTTTGGGGTGGGGTTGGTGGCGAGCAGTACTTC
>TRBJ1-2|few|-|TRBV6-5
CASSSQGYGYTF
TGTGCCAGCAGTAGTCAGGGATATGGCTACACCTTC
>TRBJ2-3|-|-|TRBV10-3
CATGQPSTDTQYF
TGTGCCACTGGACAGCCTAGCACAGATACGCAGTATTTT
>TRBJ2-7|-|-|TRBV18
CASSPQTGSGEQYF
TGTGCCAGCTCACCACAAACAGGATCGGGGGAGCAGTACTTC
>TRBJ1-2|few|TRBD1|TRBV2
CASSPGQGTYGYTF
TGTGCCAGCAGCCCGGGACAGGGAACGTATGGCTACACCTTC
>TRBJ2-7|-|TRBD2|TRBV5-4
CASSLGTTSGDEQYF
TGTGCCAGCAGCTTGGGTACGACTAGCGGGGACGAGCAGTACTTC
>TRBJ2-5|once|-|TRBV28
CASSLTRGKLFQETQYF
TGTGCCAGCAGCCTGACCCGGGGGAAACTGTTCCAGGAGACCCAGTACTTC
>TRBJ1-4|-|-|TRBV5-1
CASSSEGFEKLFF
TGCGCCAGCAGTTCCGAGGGGTTTGAAAAACTGTTTTTT
>TRBJ2-3|-|-|TRBV18
CASSPLQGTDTQYF
TGTGCCAGCTCACCCCTTCAGGGCACAGATACGCAGTATTTT
>TRBJ2-3|-|TRBD2|TRBV6-1
CASSEAGLAGGYWSDTQYF
TGTGCCAGCAGTGAGGCGGGACTAGCGGGGGGGTATTGGTCAGATACGCAGTATTTT
>TRBJ2-6|-|-|TRBV9
CASSVAVTGANVLTF
TGTGCCAGCAGCGTAGCGGTAACGGGGGCCAACGTCCTGACTTTC
>TRBJ1-1|-|-|TRBV6-5
CASSRTVGNTEAFF
TGTGCCAGCAGTCGGACAGTGGGAAACACTGAAGCTTTCTTT
>TRBJ2-1|once|-|TRBV20-1
CSATSLEGQFF
TGCAGTGCTACATCGCTAGAAGGGCAGTTCTTC
>TRBJ1-4|-|TRBD1|TRBV15
CATSIDRGGEKLFF
TGTGCCACCAGCATAGACAGGGGAGGCGAAAAACTGTTTTTT
>TRBJ2-3|-|TRBD2|TRBV27
CASSPYGLAGAPDTQYF
TGTGCCAGCAGTCCATACGGACTAGCGGGAGCCCCAGATACGCAGTATTTT
>TRBJ2-7|-|TRBD1|TRBV29-1
CSGSGQGREQYF
TGCAGCGGTTCGGGACAGGGGCGCGAGCAGTACTTC
>TRBJ2-7|-|TRBD2|TRBV25-1
CASSVGTSGRIEEQYF
TGTGCCAGCAGTGTCGGGACTAGCGGGAGAATAGAGGAGCAGTACTTC
>TRBJ2-1|-|-|TRBV10-2
CASSEFPAGGDFNEQFF
TGCGCCAGCAGTGAATTCCCAGCGGGCGGGGACTTCAATGAGCAGTTCTTC
>TRBJ1-6|-|-|TRBV9
CASSAQDNSPLHF
TGTGCCAGCAGCGCGCAAGATAATTCACCCCTCCACTTT
>TRBJ2-1|-|-|TRBV23-1
CASSTLTPQGIYNEQFF
TGCGCCAGCAGCACATTAACCCCCCAGGGTATCTACAATGAGCAGTTCTTC
>TRBJ2-5|-|TRBD1|TRBV18
CASRPRDRQETQYF
TGTGCCAGCCGACCAAGGGACAGACAAGAGACCCAGTACTTC
>TRBJ2-5|-|-|TRBV5-6
CASSFGGVGQETQYF
TGTGCCAGCAGCTTTGGAGGGGTTGGGCAAGAGACCCAGTACTTC
>TRBJ1-5|-|TRBD1|TRBV19
CASSQDRDNQPQHF
TGTGCCAGTAGTCAGGACAGGGATAATCAGCCCCAGCATTTT
>TRBJ2-3|-|-|TRBV5-8
CASSLGSGSTDTQYF
TGTGCCAGCAGCTTAGGGAGCGGAAGCACAGATACGCAGTATTTT
>TRBJ2-3|-|TRBD2|TRBV2
CASSEWRGGSDTQYF
TGTGCCAGCAGTGAATGGCGGGGGGGGTCGGATACGCAGTATTTT
>TRBJ2-7|-|TRBD2|TRBV9
CASSGGTSGPSYEQYF
TGTGCCAGCAGCGGGGGGACTAGCGGGCCCTCCTACGAGCAGTACTTC
>TRBJ1-2|-|-|TRBV28
CASSPGWGRGEYGYTF
TGTGCCAGCAGTCCCGGCTGGGGGAGGGGAGAGTATGGCTACACCTTC
>TRBJ2-7|-|TRBD1|TRBV5-1
CASRPTGTGGSRSYEQYF
TGCGCCAGCAGGCCCACCGGGACAGGGGGCTCGAGGTCCTACGAGCAGTACTTC
>TRBJ1-1|-|TRBD1|TRBV28
CASSATQGTEAFF
TGTGCCAGCAGTGCGACACAGGGGACTGAAGCTTTCTTT
>TRBJ2-1|-|-|TRBV18
CASSPSQLAGSWEQFF
TGTGCCAGCTCACCAAGTCAACTAGCAGGAAGTTGGGAGCAGTTCTTC
>TRBJ2-7|-|TRBD2|TRBV7-2
CASSVGGGPFELVQYF
TGTGCCAGCAGCGTCGGGGGAGGGCCCTTTGAATTGGTGCAGTACTTC
>TRBJ2-5|-|-|TRBV5-1
CASSLQGSQETQYF
TGCGCCAGCAGCTTACAGGGATCCCAAGAGACCCAGTACTTC
>TRBJ1-5|-|-|TRBV5-3
CARSLELRQPDQPQHF
TGTGCCAGAAGCTTGGAACTGAGACAGCCTGATCAGCCCCAGCATTTT
>TRBJ1-2|-|-|TRBV30
CAWSRGGNYGYTF
TGTGCCTGGAGTCGCGGGGGAAACTATGGCTACACCTTC